The 26 T cell receptor beta chains reported below all come from one sample, sequenced in a study of blood T cells in healthy people across ages. Primers used in a second PCR of roughly 6 to 12 cycles were a sample-barcoded 5' primer and a J-beta primer mix. MiXCR was run by TCRdb on the 5' RACE reads, yielding one entry per CDR3 protein. Of about 640,000 distinct CDR3 sequences listed, 58% are singletons. Sample: blood. These receptors were obtained from a man aged 60-69 years in good health.

This clonotype was seen more than once but under ten times. This chain joins TRBV4-1 and TRBJ1-2; no clear D. V shed 1 base and J shed 8 bases, with 14 bases lying between them. This CDR3 spans 14 amino acids. Germline V CDR1 and CDR2: MGHRA, YSYEKL. The CDR3 is CASSQVETPSGYTF. DNA for the CDR3: TGCGCCAGCAGCCAAGTCGAGACACCCTCCGGCTACACCTTC.

This sequence joins TRBV20-1 and TRBJ2-1; 9 bases map to TRBD1. Germline V gene sequence: CDR1 DFQATT, CDR2 SNEGSKA (reference sequence). Unmatched junction bases numbered 6, after V lost 1 base and J lost 2 bases. There are 16 residues in the CDR3. In DNA form, the CDR3 reads TGCAGTGCTAGAGCTACAGGGGGCCAAGCCTACAATGAGCAGTTCTTC. Translating gives CSARATGGQAYNEQFF.

The rearrangement links TRBV11-2 to TRBJ2-1, with D possibly being TRBD1 or TRBD2 (6 bases each). V lost 2 bases to trimming and J lost 1 base, with 15 bases between them. Germline V gene lookup returns CDR1 SGHAT and CDR2 FQNNGV. CDR3 size: 17 residues. As DNA, the CDR3 is TGTGCCAGCAGCTTAAGCGGGCAGGGGTATTCCTACAATGAGCAGTTCTTC. Its protein is CASSLSGQGYSYNEQFF.

The rearrangement uses TRBV4-1 and TRBJ1-5; perhaps TRBD1 as D (5 bases). V lost 0 bases, J lost 6 bases, and 12 bases lay in between. Germline CDR1 is MGHRA and CDR2 is YSYEKL. CDR3 length: 15 residues. The CDR3 DNA is TGCGCCAGCAGCCAAGACGGGGCCTCGCGTCAGCCCCAGCATTTT. This gives the protein CASSQDGASRQPQHF.

The chain couples TRBV20-1 to TRBJ2-5; 9 bases line up with TRBD1. In germline, CDR1 is DFQATT, CDR2 SNEGSKA (reference sequence). The CDR3 has 13 amino acids. V lost 4 bases and J lost 12; bases outside the gene matches: 12. CDR3 coding DNA: TGCAGTGCTACGGGACAGGGATATAGGGAGGAGTACTTC. Translating gives CSATGQGYREEYF.

About this clonotype itself: At one boundary the junction diverges from the germline segment, which might be a read error. The chain combines TRBV4-2 with TRBJ2-3; possibly TRBD2 for D (5 bases). The CDR3 consists of 16 residues. Germline CDR1 is LGHNA and CDR2 is YNFKEQ. The CDR3 protein is CASSQDRDGTVDMQYF. CDR3 coding DNA: TGTGCCAGCAGCCAAGATCGGGATGGTACGGTAGATATGCAGTATTTT.

The chain employs TRBV2 and TRBJ2-5, with D possibly TRBD2 on 5 matching bases. The ends were cut back, 6 bases at V and 7 bases at J, with 18 bases in the middle. CDR3 size: 14 residues. Germline-derived CDR1 and CDR2 are SNHLY and FYNNEI. CDR3 loop: CASSGQLGRATQYF. CDR3 nucleotide sequence: TGTGCCAGCAGCGGCCAGTTGGGGAGAGCGACCCAGTACTTC.

This clonotype has only a few counts. This chain joins TRBV14 and TRBJ2-1, with 7 bases aligning to TRBD1. V lost 4 bases to trimming and J lost 13 bases; unmatched junction nucleotides: 7. CDR1 and CDR2 (germline): SGHDN, FVKESK. The CDR3 totals 12 residues. CDR3 nucleotides: TGTGCCAGCAGCCGAACAGGGGTTGTTCAGTTCTTC. Translation gives CASSRTGVVQFF.

V is TRBV7-9 and J is TRBJ2-6, with D possibly matching TRBD2 (5 bases). CDR3 length: 16 residues. Germline V CDR1 and CDR2: SEHNR, FQNEAQ (reference sequence). Trimming pared 5 bases from V and 0 bases from J, leaving 11 bases between. The CDR3 loop reads CASSPGIHSGANVLTF. In nucleotides, the CDR3 is TGTGCCAGCAGCCCGGGGATACACTCTGGGGCCAACGTCCTGACTTTC.

This clonotype was seen once. V usage is TRBV6-1 and J usage is TRBJ2-7; D ambiguous. The CDR3 covers 13 residues. Trimming shortened V by 8 bases and J by 4 bases, and 15 bases separated the two germline ends. Per the germline V gene, CDR1 is MNHNS and CDR2 is SASEGT. The CDR3 DNA reads as TGTGCCAGCCGACGGAATCCCGAATACGAGCAGTACTTC. Encoded protein: CASRRNPEYEQYF.

This clonotype was picked up many times. The chain couples TRBV12-3 or TRBV12-4 to TRBJ1-5, with D possibly matching TRBD1 (5 bases). Deletions cut 6 bases from V and 7 bases from J, with 16 bases between. CDR3 length: 14 residues. CDR3 in amino acids: CASSLSGGNQPQHF. CDR3 bases: TGTGCCAGCAGCCTTTCTGGGGGGAACCAGCCCCAGCATTTT.

The genes are TRBV7-9 and TRBJ2-1, with 9 bases lining up with TRBD1. The germline V gene encodes CDR1 SEHNR and CDR2 FQNEAQ (reference sequence). This CDR3 is built from 15 residues. Trimming removed 5 bases from V and 2 bases from J; junction bases left unmatched: 4. CDR3 sequence (DNA): TGTGCCAGCAGCAAGGGACAGGGCACCTACAATGAGCAGTTCTTC. Translating it yields CASSKGQGTYNEQFF.

This clonotype has just a few counts. This chain links TRBV4-1 with TRBJ1-6; D call uncertain. The CDR3 covers 13 residues. Germline V CDR1 and CDR2: MGHRA, YSYEKL. With 6 bases removed from V and 8 bases from J, the gap between germline ends came to 11 bases. This CDR3 is CASRVGNDSPLHF. The CDR3 bases are TGCGCCAGCAGAGTGGGTAACGATTCACCCCTCCACTTT.

The V and J genes are TRBV27 and TRBJ2-1, with a tentative D call TRBD1 (7 bases). Trimming cost V 3 bases and J 4 bases, with 16 bases left between them. Germline-derived CDR1 and CDR2 are MNHEY and SMNVEV (reference sequence). The CDR3 is made up of 16 amino acids. The chain's CDR3 is CASSFRLSGGYNEQFF. DNA for the CDR3: TGTGCCAGCAGTTTCCGACTGTCAGGGGGGTACAATGAGCAGTTCTTC.

This clonotype was observed a handful of times. An end of the junction differs from the germline gene, which may be a read error. The V call is TRBV5-1, the J call TRBJ2-2; 9 bases agree with TRBD1. Germline V gene sequence: CDR1 SGHRS, CDR2 YFSETQ. The CDR3 loop spans 15 amino acids. DNA of the CDR3: TGTGCCAGCAGCTTGAGACAGGGGGACACCGGGGAGCTGTTTTTT. Its protein product is CASSLRQGDTGELFF.

This clonotype was seen only a few times. The chain recombines TRBV7-9 with TRBJ2-4; D tentatively reads TRBD1 or TRBD2 (5 bases each). V was shortened by 5 bases and J by 8 bases, with 13 bases between the two germline ends. CDR1 and CDR2 (germline): SEHNR, FQNEAQ (reference sequence). This CDR3 contains 13 residues. The CDR3 nucleotides are TGTGCCAGCAGCGTGACCCTGGGGGACATTCAGTACTTC. As protein: CASSVTLGDIQYF.

CDR3 loop: CATSSGGRNEQFF. Written as DNA, the CDR3 is TGTGCCACCTCTAGCGGGGGCCGCAATGAGCAGTTCTTC. The V and J genes are TRBV12-3 or TRBV12-4 and TRBJ2-1, with 10 bases aligning to TRBD2. This CDR3 is 13 amino acids long. With 10 bases clipped from V and 6 bases from J, the junction kept 6 bases outside the gene matches.

This clonotype has only a few counts. This chain connects TRBV5-1 to TRBJ2-5; TRBD1 agrees at 8 bases. V trimming: 3 bases; J trimming: 2 bases; junction bases outside the gene matches: 6. The CDR3 sequence is 15 residues long. Germline V lookup: CDR1 SGHRS, CDR2 YFSETQ. The CDR3 DNA follows: TGCGCCAGCAGCTGGGGACAGGCCGCTCAAGAGACCCAGTACTTC. Its protein product is CASSWGQAAQETQYF.

The gene calls are TRBV29-1 and TRBJ2-2, with D possibly being TRBD1 (5 bases). CDR1 SQVTM and CDR2 ANQGSEA come from the germline V gene. V shed 2 bases and J shed 0 bases, with 10 bases lying between them. This CDR3 is 15 amino acids long. The CDR3 spells CSVEFDRTNTGELFF. CDR3 DNA sequence: TGCAGCGTTGAATTCGACAGAACGAACACCGGGGAGCTGTTTTTT.

In this sample, this clonotype turned up a few times. This chain connects TRBV4-1 to TRBJ1-1; D not certain. The germline gives CDR1 MGHRA, CDR2 YSYEKL. The ends were cut back, 1 base at V and 1 base at J, with 10 bases in the middle. The CDR3 covers 15 residues. The CDR3: CASSQAPTSNTEAFF. The CDR3 nucleotides read TGCGCCAGCAGCCAAGCACCGACTTCGAACACTGAAGCTTTCTTT.

This clonotype has a handful of counts. This sequence joins TRBV3-1 and TRBJ2-7; D perhaps matches TRBD1 (6 bases). V shed 3 bases and J shed 4 bases, with 10 bases lying between them. Germline V gives CDR1 LGHDT, CDR2 YNNKEL (reference sequence). CDR3 length equals 13 residues. The CDR3 bases are TGTGCCAGCAGCCAGGGGGCGCGGTACGAGCAGTACTTC. Amino acid sequence: CASSQGARYEQYF.

The gene calls are TRBV5-1 and TRBJ1-6, with D maybe TRBD1 (6 bases). Trimming left V 3 bases short and J 5 bases short, with 12 bases between. Germline values: CDR1 SGHRS, CDR2 YFSETQ. This CDR3 is built from 15 residues. CDR3 in amino acids: CASSSQGGNNSPLHF. DNA of the CDR3: TGCGCCAGCAGCTCACAGGGAGGGAATAATTCACCCCTCCACTTT.

This clonotype was observed a handful of times. The gene calls are TRBV20-1 and TRBJ2-5, with 7 bases lining up with TRBD1. V shed 3 bases, J shed 0 bases, and the junction held 7 bases outside the gene matches. CDR3 size: 15 residues. The germline V gene has CDR1 DFQATT and CDR2 SNEGSKA (reference sequence). DNA of the CDR3: TGCAGTGCTAGGGGCCCCGACAGGGACCAAGAGACCCAGTACTTC. It specifies CSARGPDRDQETQYF.

This clonotype appeared a single time. The genes are TRBV6-1 and TRBJ2-5; D is perhaps TRBD1 (6 bases). Germline V gene data show CDR1 as MNHNS and CDR2 as SASEGT. V was shortened by 7 bases and J by 4 bases, with 16 bases between the two germline ends. There are 14 residues in the CDR3. CDR3 DNA: TGTGCCAGCAAAGAACAGGGCATCCTAGAGACCCAGTACTTC. Residues: CASKEQGILETQYF.

Concerning this clonotype itself: Mismatch with germline at one junction end may stem from a read error. This chain joins TRBV7-2 and TRBJ2-5; TRBD2 matches at 12 bases. The CDR3 runs to 17 residues. CDR1 is SGHTA and CDR2 is FQGNSA in the germline V gene. The CDR3 reads CASGLFFGTSGQETQYF. As DNA, the CDR3 is TGTGCCAGCGGCTTATTTTTCGGGACTAGCGGGCAAGAGACCCAGTACTTC. Variable domain in full (rest from reference TRBV7-2 and TRBJ2-5): GAGVSQSPSNKVTEKGKDVELRCDPISGHTALYWYRQSLGQGLEFLIYFQGNSAPDKSGLPSDRFSAERTGGSVSTLTIQRTQQEDSAVYLCASGLFFGTSGQETQYFGPGTRLLVL.

CDR3 residues: CASRKGLTSYEQYF. As DNA, the CDR3 is TGTGCCAGCAGGAAGGGACTTACCAGCTACGAGCAGTACTTC. V and J are TRBV6-1 and TRBJ2-7, with D perhaps TRBD2 (6 bases). Germline values: CDR1 MNHNS, CDR2 SASEGT. Trimming stripped 6 bases from V and 3 bases from J, with 15 bases between. This CDR3 contains 14 residues.